The T cell receptor beta chain under discussion was sequenced for a study of a mutant IDH1 vaccine in newly diagnosed glioma. Whole-study context: Treated patients had a mean age of about 40 years and an approximately 60% male, 37.5% female split. Every participant had undergone radiotherapy, temozolomide, or both before, and most underwent both. General study points: It seemed that pseudoprogression was not linked to changes in the top peripheral T cell clonotypes.

Data came from immunoSEQ multiplex PCR; TCRdb stores just in-frame clones and leaves some out. The repertoire holds some 56,000 clones, with more than 90% as singletons. Germline CDR1 SEHNR, CDR2 FQNEAQ (reference sequence). V was pared by 2 bases and J by 3 bases, with 7 bases between. The CDR3 has 13 amino acids. Remarks on this clone: Its matching antigen is unknown.

Time point reported: baseline, week 1 (first vaccination visit). Treatment defined: pre-vaccination baseline after standard-of-care therapy. This sequence joins TRBV7-9 and TRBJ1-1; a weak D match, TRBD1 (6 bases). The origin of this receptor is a man aged 45-65 years with glioma. The sample here was PBMCs, taken from a glioma patient treated with radiotherapy, temozolomide or both. The CDR3 here is CASSLPGDTEAFF. CDR3 nucleotides: TGTGCCAGCAGCTTACCAGGGGACACTGAAGCTTTCTTT.